This T cell receptor (beta chain) was found in a study of blood T cell repertoires in COVID-19. Study details: Acute-phase and convalescent COVID-19 samples originated in the United States, Italy and Spain.

Trimming pared 10 bases from V and 9 bases from J, leaving 16 bases between. The CDR3 totals 13 residues. Assay: immunoSEQ multiplex PCR; the TCRdb copy retains only in-frame clones and omits some. The sample has about 230,000 clones; 70% to 90% are singletons. The clonotype was recovered from a woman in her late teens or twenties who had recovered from COVID-19. This chain uses TRBV12-3 or TRBV12-4 with TRBJ1-6; D gene uncertain. Sequencing input: peripheral blood. CDR3 in amino acids: CAITAAEGSPLHF. CDR3 in DNA: TGTGCCATAACCGCGGCCGAGGGTTCACCCCTCCACTTT.